These 24 T cell receptor beta chains share one sample of origin, sequenced in a study of OX40 agonist ivuxolimab in advanced cancers. Sequencing was performed with immunoSEQ multiplex PCR; in TCRdb, only in-frame clones are kept and a portion is missing. The data contain more than 55,000 clones, approximately 90% of them seen just once; the ten biggest clones take up 0.55% to 0.65%. This material consisted of CD4+ or CD8+ T cells sorted from blood, taken in a trial of the OX40 agonist ivuxolimab. Receptors originate from an adult with an advanced solid tumor such as melanoma, head and neck, liver or kidney cancer.

This chain connects TRBV27 to TRBJ1-4; no definite D call. The CDR3 contains 14 residues. The V gene lost 3 bases and the J gene lost 0 bases, with 5 bases spanning the gap. Per the germline V gene, CDR1 is MNHEY and CDR2 is SMNVEV (reference sequence). CDR3 region: CASSFPATNEKLFF. The DNA of the CDR3 is TGTGCCAGCAGTTTCCCAGCAACTAATGAAAAACTGTTTTTT. The variable domain in full, with the rest retrieved from reference TRBV27 and TRBJ1-4, is EAQVTQNPRYLITVTGKKLTVTCSQNMNHEYMSWYRQDPGLGLRQIYYSMNVEVTDKGDVPEGYKVSRKEKRNFPLILESPSPNQTSLYFCASSFPATNEKLFFGSGTQLSVL.

A few counts support this clone. The J gene is TRBJ2-5, the V gene TRBV10-2, with unresolved D. From germline, CDR1 is WSHSY and CDR2 SAAADI. This CDR3 is 13 amino acids long. V was clipped by 4 bases and J by 7 bases, with 13 bases between them. In DNA form, the CDR3 reads TGCGCCAGCAGTGCGGGCGAGCTAGGGACCCAGTACTTC. Its protein product is CASSAGELGTQYF.

The chain couples TRBV30 to TRBJ2-1; 9 positions agree with TRBD2. Germline V lookup: CDR1 GTSNPN, CDR2 SVGIG (reference sequence). J lost 14 bases, V lost 3 bases, and 5 bases had no gene match. This CDR3 is 11 amino acids long. The CDR3 sequence is CAWRSTSGEFF. The CDR3 nucleotides read TGTGCCTGGAGGTCGACTAGCGGAGAGTTCTTC.

In its sample, this clone was seen a few times. The chain is built from TRBV7-2 and TRBJ2-3, with 8 bases lining up with TRBD1. V trimming: 5 bases; J trimming: 1 base; junction bases outside the gene matches: 2. Germline lookup yields CDR1 SGHTA and CDR2 FQGNSA. The CDR3 has 14 amino acids. CDR3 amino acids: CASSKDRGTDTQYF. The CDR3 DNA reads as TGTGCCAGCAGCAAGGACAGGGGCACAGATACGCAGTATTTT.

V and J are TRBV18 and TRBJ2-1; the match to TRBD2 covers 8 bases. Unmatched junction bases numbered 16, after V lost 6 bases and J lost 6 bases. The germline V gene has CDR1 KGHSH and CDR2 LQKENI. This CDR3 is 17 amino acids long. DNA for the CDR3: TGTGCCAGCTCCCCGACGTATAGTAGCGGGATGGGCAATGAGCAGTTCTTC. This codes for CASSPTYSSGMGNEQFF.

V usage is TRBV28 and J usage is TRBJ1-3; no clear D. Looked up from germline, CDR1 is MDHEN and CDR2 is SYDVKM. Trimming pared 5 bases from V and 4 bases from J, leaving 6 bases between. This CDR3 contains 12 residues. The CDR3 sequence: CASSKQGNTIYF. DNA of the CDR3: TGTGCCAGCAGTAAACAGGGAAACACCATATATTTT.

The rearrangement joins TRBV29-1 to TRBJ1-2; D not certain. The V and J ends lost 5 bases and 8 bases respectively, with 6 bases between them. Germline V gene data show CDR1 as SQVTM and CDR2 as ANQGSEA. The CDR3 contains 9 residues. In DNA, the CDR3 is TGCAGCGTTCTCGAAGGCTACACCTTC. Translated, it gives CSVLEGYTF.

This chain connects TRBV2 to TRBJ2-4; D is perhaps TRBD1 (5 bases). The germline V gene encodes CDR1 SNHLY and CDR2 FYNNEI. Between the trimmed V and J ends, which lost 2 bases and 0 bases, there was a span of 11 bases. CDR3 length: 16 amino acids. The CDR3 loop reads CASSEQGRLAKNIQYF. CDR3 nucleotide sequence: TGTGCCAGCAGTGAACAGGGCAGACTAGCCAAAAACATTCAGTACTTC.

The rearrangement uses TRBV5-6 and TRBJ2-1; 13 bases line up with TRBD2. CDR1 and CDR2 from the germline V gene are SGHDT and YYEEEE. CDR3 length: 16 amino acids. V trimming: 1 base; J trimming: 9 bases; junction bases outside the gene matches: 7. The CDR3 nucleotides are TGTGCCAGCAGCTTGTCGACTAGCGGGAGGTTCCCTGAGCAGTTCTTC. Translating gives CASSLSTSGRFPEQFF.

The chain combines TRBV10-3 with TRBJ2-1; D perhaps matches TRBD1 (5 bases). Deletions cut 2 bases from V and 6 bases from J, with 14 bases between. The CDR3 length is 15 residues. Germline V gene lookup returns CDR1 ENHRY and CDR2 SYGVKD. CDR3 DNA: TGTGCCATCAGTGAGGGGGCGCGAAGGGGCAATGAGCAGTTCTTC. Its translation: CAISEGARRGNEQFF.

The V call is TRBV7-2, the J call TRBJ2-3; D is unclear. The CDR3 sequence is 12 residues long. The germline CDR1 and CDR2 sequences are SGHTA and FQGNSA. V was clipped by 5 bases and J by 0 bases, with 3 bases between them. The CDR3 DNA follows: TGTGCCAGCAGCCTTAGCACAGATACGCAGTATTTT. Protein sequence: CASSLSTDTQYF. Together with reference TRBV7-2 and TRBJ2-3, the CDR3 gives the full variable domain: GAGVSQSPSNKVTEKGKDVELRCDPISGHTALYWYRQSLGQGLEFLIYFQGNSAPDKSGLPSDRFSAERTGGSVSTLTIQRTQQEDSAVYLCASSLSTDTQYFGPGTRLTVL.

For this clone: The sample holds other DNA sequences that translate to the same CDR3. The V gene is TRBV10-3, the J gene TRBJ2-7; D is uncertain. V lost 4 bases and J 2 bases, leaving 9 bases between the germline ends. CDR3 size: 13 residues. Per germline, CDR1 ENHRY and CDR2 SYGVKD. CDR3 region: CAISGLFAYEQYF. For the CDR3, the DNA is TGTGCCATCAGTGGTCTGTTTGCCTACGAGCAGTACTTC.

By share, this clone counts as medium-sized. The CDR3 is CSGGLNTEAFF. The CDR3 region has the DNA TGCAGCGGGGGGTTGAACACTGAAGCTTTCTTT. V and J are TRBV29-1 and TRBJ1-1; maybe TRBD1 (5 bases). Trimming stripped 7 bases from V and 0 bases from J, with 6 bases between. The CDR3 is 11 residues long. The V gene's germline CDR1 is SQVTM and CDR2 ANQGSEA.

The chain employs TRBV7-8 and TRBJ2-7; either TRBD1 or TRBD2 may supply D (6 bases each). The CDR3 covers 14 residues. CDR1 is SGHVS and CDR2 is FQNEAQ in the germline V gene. V was cut by 1 base and J by 3 bases, with 10 bases left in between. In DNA form, the CDR3 reads TGTGCCAGCAGCTTAGTGAGGGGGGTCTACGAGCAGTACTTC. The encoded protein is CASSLVRGVYEQYF.

This sequence joins TRBV2 and TRBJ2-5; TRBD1 matches at 8 bases. The better agreement between TRBJ2-7 and the DNA end casts doubt on the J call. Germline loops: CDR1 SNHLY, CDR2 FYNNEI. The length of the CDR3 is 12 residues. CDR3 bases: TGTGCCAGCTCGGACAGGGCCTACGAGCAGTACTTC. Its protein is CASSDRAYEQYF.

The rearrangement links TRBV10-3 to TRBJ2-3; 9 positions agree with TRBD2. There are 14 residues in the CDR3. V lost 7 bases to trimming and J lost 1 base; unmatched junction nucleotides: 3. Germline CDR1 and CDR2: ENHRY and SYGVKD. The CDR3 protein is CAIKASGGTDTQYF. The CDR3 DNA follows: TGTGCCATCAAGGCTAGCGGGGGCACAGATACGCAGTATTTT.

The DNA for the CDR3 is TGTGCCAGTAGTTCAGACCCGGGACAGGGGACCGACGGTGAAAAACTGTTTTTT. Protein: CASSSDPGQGTDGEKLFF. The rearrangement joins TRBV19 to TRBJ1-4, with 10 bases identical to TRBD1. CDR3 length equals 18 residues. V lost 5 bases to trimming and J lost 7 bases; unmatched junction nucleotides: 16. Germline V CDR1 and CDR2: LNHDA, SQIVND (reference sequence).

V gene TRBV6-5 combines with J gene TRBJ2-2; 7 nucleotides align to TRBD2. This CDR3 has 15 amino acids. In germline, CDR1 is MNHEY, CDR2 SVGAGI. V was pared by 4 bases and J by 6 bases, with 8 bases of the junction left unmatched. The CDR3 protein is CASSSGLSFAGELFF. The CDR3 nucleotides are TGTGCCAGCAGTTCGGGACTAAGTTTTGCCGGGGAGCTGTTTTTT.

This clone was found once. V gene TRBV5-4 combines with J gene TRBJ2-1, with D perhaps being TRBD1 or TRBD2 (6 bases each). CDR3 length equals 15 residues. The V end lost 3 bases, the J end lost 0 bases, and 10 bases lay between the germline ends. Germline V gene sequence: CDR1 SGHNT, CDR2 YYREEE (reference sequence). The CDR3 DNA reads as TGTGCCAGCAGCTGGAGGGGGAGCTCCTACAATGAGCAGTTCTTC. Protein sequence: CASSWRGSSYNEQFF.

V is TRBV6-1 and J is TRBJ1-5; no definite D call. The CDR3 contains 13 residues. V gave up 4 bases and J gave up 4 bases, with 8 bases separating them. The germline gives CDR1 MNHNS, CDR2 SASEGT. The CDR3 sequence is CASSGQDNQPQHF. In nucleotides, the CDR3 is TGTGCCAGCAGTGGCCAGGATAATCAGCCCCAGCATTTT.

The DNA for the CDR3 is TGTGCCAGCAGGAGGGGGATAAATGGCTACACCTTC. Translated, it gives CASRRGINGYTF. The chain uses TRBV6-1 and TRBJ1-2; tentatively, D is TRBD1 (6 bases). Trimming cost V 6 bases and J 6 bases, with 11 bases left between them. This CDR3 spans 12 amino acids. CDR1 MNHNS and CDR2 SASEGT come from the germline V gene.

J is TRBJ2-7 and V is TRBV28; the D is unclear. The CDR3 loop spans 12 amino acids. Germline V gene sequence: CDR1 MDHEN, CDR2 SYDVKM. V gave up 3 bases and J gave up 2 bases, with 5 bases separating them. In nucleotides, the CDR3 is TGTGCCAGCAGTTTTGCCCCCTACGAGCAGTACTTC. Protein: CASSFAPYEQYF.

V usage is TRBV5-1 and J usage is TRBJ1-5; D ambiguous. Germline CDR1 and CDR2: SGHRS and YFSETQ. This CDR3 is 13 amino acids long. Trimming took off 2 bases at V and 4 bases at J, with 7 bases between the two ends. Here the CDR3 reads CASSFGDNQPQHF. Written as DNA, the CDR3 is TGCGCCAGCAGCTTCGGTGATAATCAGCCCCAGCATTTT. The full variable domain, with the rest looked up from reference TRBV5-1 and TRBJ1-5, is KAGVTQTPRYLIKTRGQQVTLSCSPISGHRSVSWYQQTPGQGLQFLFEYFSETQRNKGNFPGRFSGRQFSNSRSEMNVSTLELGDSALYLCASSFGDNQPQHFGDGTRLSIL.

The CDR3 DNA reads as TGCGCCAGCAGCCAAGAGGGGCAGCTTAATGAAAAACTGTTTTTT. Encoded protein: CASSQEGQLNEKLFF. The rearrangement links TRBV4-1 to TRBJ1-4; tentative D call: TRBD1 (5 bases). This CDR3 region has 15 residues. Trimming removed 0 bases at V and 4 bases at J, with 9 bases between. In germline, CDR1 is MGHRA, CDR2 YSYEKL.